The present entry profiles one T cell receptor beta chain with its context. The data belong to a study of blood T cell repertoires in COVID-19. Assay used: immunoSEQ multiplex PCR; TCRdb lists only in-frame clones, some missing. The data show roughly 160,000 clones, with approximately 83% seen just once and 13% held by the top ten. This study enrolled people aged about 18 to 100 from around 25 US geographic areas. Participants reported their clinical history, and cohort assignment relied on those reports. The CDR3 covers 13 residues. Germline V gene sequence: CDR1 SEHNR, CDR2 FQNEAQ (reference sequence). V lost 4 bases to trimming and J lost 4 bases, with 10 bases between them.

The chain has TRBV7-9 and TRBJ1-1; no clear D. Material: PBMCs or T cells enriched from blood (not recorded which). The clonotype comes from a woman in her sixties who had recovered from COVID-19. The CDR3 protein is CASSSSRVTEAFF. CDR3 nucleotide sequence: TGTGCCAGCAGCTCGTCCCGTGTCACTGAAGCTTTCTTT.